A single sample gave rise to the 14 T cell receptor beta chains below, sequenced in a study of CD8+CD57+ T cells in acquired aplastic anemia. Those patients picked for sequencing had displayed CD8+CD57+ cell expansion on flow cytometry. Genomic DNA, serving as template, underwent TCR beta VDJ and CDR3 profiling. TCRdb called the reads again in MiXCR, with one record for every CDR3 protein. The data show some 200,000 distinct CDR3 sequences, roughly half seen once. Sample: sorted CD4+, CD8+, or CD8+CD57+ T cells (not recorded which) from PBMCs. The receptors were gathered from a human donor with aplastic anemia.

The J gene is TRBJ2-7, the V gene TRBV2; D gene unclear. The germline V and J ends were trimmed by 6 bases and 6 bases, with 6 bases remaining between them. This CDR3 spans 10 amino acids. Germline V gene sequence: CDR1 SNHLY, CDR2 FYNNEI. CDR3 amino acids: CASRVGEQYF. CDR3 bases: TGTGCCAGCAGGGTCGGCGAGCAGTACTTC.

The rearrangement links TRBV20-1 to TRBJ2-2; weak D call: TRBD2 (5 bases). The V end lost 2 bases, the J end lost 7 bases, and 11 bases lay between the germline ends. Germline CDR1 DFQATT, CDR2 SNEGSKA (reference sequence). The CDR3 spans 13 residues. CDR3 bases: TGCAGTGCTAGATCTACGGGAAGCGGGGAGCTGTTTTTT. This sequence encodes CSARSTGSGELFF.

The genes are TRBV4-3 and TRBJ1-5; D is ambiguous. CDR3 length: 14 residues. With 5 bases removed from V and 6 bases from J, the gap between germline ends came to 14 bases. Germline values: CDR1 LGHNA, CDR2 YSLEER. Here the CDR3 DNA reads TGCGCCAGCAGCGCCCAAGGGTTCGGTCAGCCCCAGCATTTT. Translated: CASSAQGFGQPQHF.

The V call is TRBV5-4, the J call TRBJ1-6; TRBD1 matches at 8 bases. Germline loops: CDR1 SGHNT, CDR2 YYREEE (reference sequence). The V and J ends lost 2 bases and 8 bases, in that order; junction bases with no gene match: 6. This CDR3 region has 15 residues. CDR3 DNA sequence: TGTGCCAGCAGCTTAGCCCGGACAGGGTATTCACCCCTCCACTTT. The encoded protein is CASSLARTGYSPLHF. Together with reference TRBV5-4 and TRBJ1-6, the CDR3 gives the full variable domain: ETGVTQSPTHLIKTRGQQVTLRCSSQSGHNTVSWYQQALGQGPQFIFQYYREEENGRGNFPPRFSGLQFPNYSSELNVNALELDDSALYLCASSLARTGYSPLHFGNGTRLTVT.

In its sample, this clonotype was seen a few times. CDR3 coding DNA: TGTGCCAGCAGCTTGGAAGGGACAGGGCTGTTTAAGGACACTGAAGCTTTCTTT. It codes for CASSLEGTGLFKDTEAFF. The rearrangement links TRBV5-5 to TRBJ1-1; 9 bases are a match to TRBD1. V dropped 0 bases and J dropped 3; count of bases not matched to a gene: 12. There are 18 residues in the CDR3. Germline V gives CDR1 SGHKS, CDR2 YYEKEE (reference sequence).

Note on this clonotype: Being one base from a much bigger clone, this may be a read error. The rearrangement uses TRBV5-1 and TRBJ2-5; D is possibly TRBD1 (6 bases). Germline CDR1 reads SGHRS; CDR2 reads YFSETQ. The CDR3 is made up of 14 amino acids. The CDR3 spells CASSLDQGKGTQCF. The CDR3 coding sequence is TGCGCCAGCAGCTTGGATCAGGGGAAAGGAACCCAGTGCTTC.

The CDR3: CASSQVDRPNTEAFF. The CDR3 bases are TGCGCCAGCAGCCAAGTGGACAGGCCGAACACTGAAGCTTTCTTT. The gene calls are TRBV4-1 and TRBJ1-1; 7 bases line up with TRBD1. The germline V gene has CDR1 MGHRA and CDR2 YSYEKL. With V trimmed by 1 base and J by 1 base, 3 bases remained unmatched. This CDR3 has 15 residues.

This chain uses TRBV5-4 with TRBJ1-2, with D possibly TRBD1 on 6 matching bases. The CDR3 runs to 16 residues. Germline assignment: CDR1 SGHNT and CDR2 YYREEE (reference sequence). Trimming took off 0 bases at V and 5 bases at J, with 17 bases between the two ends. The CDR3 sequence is CASSLGLVTGWYGYTF. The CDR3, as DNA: TGTGCCAGCAGCTTGGGATTGGTTACAGGGTGGTATGGCTACACCTTC. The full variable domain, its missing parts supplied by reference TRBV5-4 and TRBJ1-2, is ETGVTQSPTHLIKTRGQQVTLRCSSQSGHNTVSWYQQALGQGPQFIFQYYREEENGRGNFPPRFSGLQFPNYSSELNVNALELDDSALYLCASSLGLVTGWYGYTFGSGTRLTVV.

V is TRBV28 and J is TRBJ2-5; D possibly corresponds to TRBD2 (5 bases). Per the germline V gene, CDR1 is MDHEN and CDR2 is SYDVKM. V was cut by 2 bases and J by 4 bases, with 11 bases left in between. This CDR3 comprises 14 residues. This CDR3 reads CASSLGWAGETQYF. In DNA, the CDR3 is TGTGCCAGCAGTTTAGGTTGGGCGGGAGAGACCCAGTACTTC.

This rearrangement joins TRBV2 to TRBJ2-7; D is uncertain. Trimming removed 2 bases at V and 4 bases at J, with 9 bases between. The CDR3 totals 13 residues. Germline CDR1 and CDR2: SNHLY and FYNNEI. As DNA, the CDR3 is TGTGCCAGCAGTGAAATGTTGGGGTACGAGCAGTACGTC. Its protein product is CASSEMLGYEQYV.

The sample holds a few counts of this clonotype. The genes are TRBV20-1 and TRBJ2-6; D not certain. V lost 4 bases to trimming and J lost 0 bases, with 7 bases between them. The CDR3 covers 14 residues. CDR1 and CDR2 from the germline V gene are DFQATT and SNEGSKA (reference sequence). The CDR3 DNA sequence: TGCAGTGCTACAGGAGACTCTGGGGCCAACGTCCTGACTTTC. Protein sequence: CSATGDSGANVLTF.

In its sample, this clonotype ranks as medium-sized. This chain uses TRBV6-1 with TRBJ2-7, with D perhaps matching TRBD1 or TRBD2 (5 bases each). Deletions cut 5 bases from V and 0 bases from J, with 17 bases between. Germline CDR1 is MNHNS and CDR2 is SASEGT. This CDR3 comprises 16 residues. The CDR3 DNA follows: TGTGCCAGCAGTACGTACGTCGGGACGTCCTCCTACGAGCAGTACTTC. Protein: CASSTYVGTSSYEQYF.

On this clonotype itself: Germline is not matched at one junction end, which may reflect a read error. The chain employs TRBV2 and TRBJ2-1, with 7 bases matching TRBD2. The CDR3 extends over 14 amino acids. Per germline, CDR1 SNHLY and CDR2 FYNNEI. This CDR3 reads CAGSGTITYNEQFF. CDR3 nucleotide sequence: TGTGCCGGCAGCGGGACTATCACCTACAATGAGCAGTTCTTC.

The CDR3 spells CASSPGTSGHEQYF. The CDR3 DNA is TGTGCCAGCAGCCCCGGGACTAGCGGACACGAGCAGTACTTC. V gene TRBV2 combines with J gene TRBJ2-7, with 11 bases aligning to TRBD2. The ends lost 6 bases at V and 5 bases at J; junction bases unmatched: 6. Germline-derived CDR1 and CDR2 are SNHLY and FYNNEI. The CDR3 contains 14 residues. Complete variable domain (other parts from reference TRBV2 and TRBJ2-7): EPEVTQTPSHQVTQMGQEVILRCVPISNHLYFYWYRQILGQKVEFLVSFYNNEISEKSEIFDDQFSVERPDGSNFTLKIRSTKLEDSAMYFCASSPGTSGHEQYFGPGTRLTVT.